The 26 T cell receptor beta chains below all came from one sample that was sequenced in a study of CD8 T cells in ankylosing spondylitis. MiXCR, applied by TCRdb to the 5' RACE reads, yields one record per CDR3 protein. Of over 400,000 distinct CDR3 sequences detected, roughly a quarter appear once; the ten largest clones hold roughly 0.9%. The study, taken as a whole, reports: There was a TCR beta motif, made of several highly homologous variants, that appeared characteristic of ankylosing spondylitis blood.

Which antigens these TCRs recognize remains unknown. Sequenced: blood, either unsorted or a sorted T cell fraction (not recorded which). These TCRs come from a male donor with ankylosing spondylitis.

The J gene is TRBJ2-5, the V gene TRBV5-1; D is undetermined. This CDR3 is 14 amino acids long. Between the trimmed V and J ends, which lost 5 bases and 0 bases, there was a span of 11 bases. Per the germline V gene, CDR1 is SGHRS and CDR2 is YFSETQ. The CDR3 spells CASSHTSHQETQYF. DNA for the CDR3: TGCGCCAGCAGTCACACCTCCCACCAAGAGACCCAGTACTTC.

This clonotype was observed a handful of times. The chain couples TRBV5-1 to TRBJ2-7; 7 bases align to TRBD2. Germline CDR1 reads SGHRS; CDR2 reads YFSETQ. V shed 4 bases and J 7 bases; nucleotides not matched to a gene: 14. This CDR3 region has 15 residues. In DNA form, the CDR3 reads TGCGCCAGCAGCCCCCGGTTGGCGGGAGCTGGAGAGCAGTACTTC. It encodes CASSPRLAGAGEQYF. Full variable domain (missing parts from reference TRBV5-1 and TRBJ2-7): KAGVTQTPRYLIKTRGQQVTLSCSPISGHRSVSWYQQTPGQGLQFLFEYFSETQRNKGNFPGRFSGRQFSNSRSEMNVSTLELGDSALYLCASSPRLAGAGEQYFGPGTRLTVT.

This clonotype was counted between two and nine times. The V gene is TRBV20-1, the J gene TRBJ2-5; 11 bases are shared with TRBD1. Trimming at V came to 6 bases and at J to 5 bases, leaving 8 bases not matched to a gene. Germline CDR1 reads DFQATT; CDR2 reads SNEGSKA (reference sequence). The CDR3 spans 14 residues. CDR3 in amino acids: CSASGQGAMETQYF. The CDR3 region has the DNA TGCAGTGCCAGCGGACAGGGGGCAATGGAGACCCAGTACTTC.

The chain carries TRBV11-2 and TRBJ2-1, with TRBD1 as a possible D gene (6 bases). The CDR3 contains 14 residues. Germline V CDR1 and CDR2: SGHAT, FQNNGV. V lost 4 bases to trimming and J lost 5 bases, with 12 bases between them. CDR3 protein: CASSYHRANNEQFF. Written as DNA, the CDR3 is TGTGCCAGCAGCTATCACAGGGCTAACAATGAGCAGTTCTTC. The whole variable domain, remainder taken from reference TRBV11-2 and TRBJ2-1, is EAGVAQSPRYKIIEKRQSVAFWCNPISGHATLYWYQQILGQGPKLLIQFQNNGVVDDSQLPKDRFSAERLKGVDSTLKIQPAKLEDSAVYLCASSYHRANNEQFFGPGTRLTVL.

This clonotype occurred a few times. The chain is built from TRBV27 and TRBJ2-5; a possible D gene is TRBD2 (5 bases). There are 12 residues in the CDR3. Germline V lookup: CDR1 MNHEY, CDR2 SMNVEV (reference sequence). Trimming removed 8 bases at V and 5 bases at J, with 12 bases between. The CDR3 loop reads CASLEVAETQYF. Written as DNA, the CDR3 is TGTGCCAGCCTCGAGGTAGCGGAGACCCAGTACTTC.

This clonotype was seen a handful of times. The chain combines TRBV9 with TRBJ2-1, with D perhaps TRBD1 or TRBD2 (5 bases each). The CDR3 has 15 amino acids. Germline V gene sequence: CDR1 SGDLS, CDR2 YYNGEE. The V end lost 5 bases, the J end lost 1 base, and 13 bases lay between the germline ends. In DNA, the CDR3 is TGTGCCAGCAGTAAAACCGGGACGTCCTACAATGAGCAGTTCTTC. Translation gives CASSKTGTSYNEQFF.

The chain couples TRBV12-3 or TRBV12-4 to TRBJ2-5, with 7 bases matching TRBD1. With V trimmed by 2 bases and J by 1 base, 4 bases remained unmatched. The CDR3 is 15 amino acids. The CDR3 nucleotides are TGTGCCAGCAGTTTAACAGGGGTGAGCCAAGAGACCCAGTACTTC. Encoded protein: CASSLTGVSQETQYF.

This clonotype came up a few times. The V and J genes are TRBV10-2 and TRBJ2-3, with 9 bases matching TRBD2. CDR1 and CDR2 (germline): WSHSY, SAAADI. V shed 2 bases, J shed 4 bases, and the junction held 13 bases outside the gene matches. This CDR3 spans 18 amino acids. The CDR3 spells CASSEPERYSGSADTQYF. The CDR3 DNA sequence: TGCGCCAGCAGTGAGCCGGAGCGGTATAGCGGGAGCGCAGATACGCAGTATTTT.

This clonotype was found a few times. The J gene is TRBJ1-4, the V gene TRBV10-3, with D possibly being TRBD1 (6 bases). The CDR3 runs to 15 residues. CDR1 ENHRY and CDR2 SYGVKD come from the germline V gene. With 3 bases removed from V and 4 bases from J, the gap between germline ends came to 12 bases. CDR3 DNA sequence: TGTGCCATCAGTGATCAAACGGGACATAATGAAAAACTGTTTTTT. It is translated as CAISDQTGHNEKLFF.

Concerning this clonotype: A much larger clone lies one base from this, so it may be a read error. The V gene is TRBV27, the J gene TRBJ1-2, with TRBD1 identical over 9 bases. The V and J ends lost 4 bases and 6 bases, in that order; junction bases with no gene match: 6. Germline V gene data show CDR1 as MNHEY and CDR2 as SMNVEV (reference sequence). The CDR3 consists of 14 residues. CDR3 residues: CASSSRDRVDGYTF. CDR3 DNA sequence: TGTGCCAGCAGTTCCCGGGACAGGGTCGATGGCTACACCTTC.

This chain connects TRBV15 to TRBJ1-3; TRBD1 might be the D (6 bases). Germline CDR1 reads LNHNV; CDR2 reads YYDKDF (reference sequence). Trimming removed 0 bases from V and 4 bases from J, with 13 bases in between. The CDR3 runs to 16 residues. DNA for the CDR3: TGTGCCACCAGCAGAGATGGGGGGCATAGAGGAAACACCATATATTTT. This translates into CATSRDGGHRGNTIYF.

This CDR3 is CATSDPGTGKNEAFF. The CDR3 coding sequence is TGTGCCACCAGTGATCCTGGGACAGGGAAGAATGAAGCTTTCTTT. The chain has TRBV24-1 and TRBJ1-1; 9 bases align to TRBD1. This CDR3 comprises 15 residues. The V and J ends lost 3 bases and 7 bases, in that order; junction bases with no gene match: 8. The germline CDR1 and CDR2 sequences are KGHDR and SFDVKD.

The DNA of the CDR3 is TGTGCCAGCAGTTATGGACTACAATACAATGAGCAGTTCTTC. It translates to CASSYGLQYNEQFF. V usage is TRBV6-5 and J usage is TRBJ2-1; TRBD2 is a possible D gene (6 bases). Per the germline V gene, CDR1 is MNHEY and CDR2 is SVGAGI. Trimming left V 3 bases short and J 4 bases short, with 10 bases between. The CDR3 spans 14 residues.

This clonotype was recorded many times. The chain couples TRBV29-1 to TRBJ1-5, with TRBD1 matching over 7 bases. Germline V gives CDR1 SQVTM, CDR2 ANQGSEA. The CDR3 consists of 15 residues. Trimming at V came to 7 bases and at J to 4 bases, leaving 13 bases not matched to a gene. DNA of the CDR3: TGCAGCGCACTCGAGGGGCAGGGGGAGAATCAGCCCCAGCATTTT. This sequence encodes CSALEGQGENQPQHF.

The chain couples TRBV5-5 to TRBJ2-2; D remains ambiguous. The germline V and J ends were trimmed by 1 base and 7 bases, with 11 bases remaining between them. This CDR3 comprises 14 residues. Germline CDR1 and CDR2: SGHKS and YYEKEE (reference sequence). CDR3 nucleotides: TGTGCCAGCAGCTTGCCGGAGTTGATCGGGGAGCTGTTTTTT. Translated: CASSLPELIGELFF.

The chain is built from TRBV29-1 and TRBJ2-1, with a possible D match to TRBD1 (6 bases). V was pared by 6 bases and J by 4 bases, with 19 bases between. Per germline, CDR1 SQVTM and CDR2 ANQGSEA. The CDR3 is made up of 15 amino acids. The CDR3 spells CSVRTGKRGYNEQFF. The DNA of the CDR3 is TGCAGCGTGAGAACAGGGAAGAGGGGTTACAATGAGCAGTTCTTC.

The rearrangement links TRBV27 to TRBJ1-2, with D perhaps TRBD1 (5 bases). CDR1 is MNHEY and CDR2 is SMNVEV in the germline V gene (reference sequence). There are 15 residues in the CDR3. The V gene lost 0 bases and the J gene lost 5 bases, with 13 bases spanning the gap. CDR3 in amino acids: CASSLSTGTIYGYTF. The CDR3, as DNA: TGTGCCAGCAGTTTATCAACAGGAACAATATATGGCTACACCTTC.

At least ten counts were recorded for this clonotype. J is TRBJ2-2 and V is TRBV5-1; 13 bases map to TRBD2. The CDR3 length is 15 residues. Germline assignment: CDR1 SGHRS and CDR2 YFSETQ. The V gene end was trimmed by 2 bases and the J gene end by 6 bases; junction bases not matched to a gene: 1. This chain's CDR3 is CASSLGLAGAGELFF. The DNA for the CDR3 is TGCGCCAGCAGCTTAGGACTAGCGGGAGCCGGGGAGCTGTTTTTT.

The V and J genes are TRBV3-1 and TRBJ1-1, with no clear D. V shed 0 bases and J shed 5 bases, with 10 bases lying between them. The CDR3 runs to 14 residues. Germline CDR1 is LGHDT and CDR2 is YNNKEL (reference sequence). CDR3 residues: CASSQDTLGTEAFF. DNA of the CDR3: TGTGCCAGCAGCCAAGACACTCTCGGGACTGAAGCTTTCTTT.

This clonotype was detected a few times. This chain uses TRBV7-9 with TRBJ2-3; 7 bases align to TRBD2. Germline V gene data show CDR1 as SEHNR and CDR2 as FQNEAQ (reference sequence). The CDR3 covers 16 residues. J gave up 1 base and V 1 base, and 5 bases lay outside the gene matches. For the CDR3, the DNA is TGTGCCAGCAGCTTAGGGGGGGGACCCGGCACAGATACGCAGTATTTT. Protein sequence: CASSLGGGPGTDTQYF. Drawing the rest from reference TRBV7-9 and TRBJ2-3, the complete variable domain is DTGVSQNPRHKITKRGQNVTFRCDPISEHNRLYWYRQTLGQGPEFLTYFQNEAQLEKSRLLSDRFSAERPKGSFSTLEIQRTEQGDSAMYLCASSLGGGPGTDTQYFGPGTRLTVL.

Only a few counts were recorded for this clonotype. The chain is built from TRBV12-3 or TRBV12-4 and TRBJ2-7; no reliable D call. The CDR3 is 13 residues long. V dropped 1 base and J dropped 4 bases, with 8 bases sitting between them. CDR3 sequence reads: CASSLGSRYEQYV. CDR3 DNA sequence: TGTGCCAGCAGTTTAGGGAGTAGATACGAGCAGTACGTC.

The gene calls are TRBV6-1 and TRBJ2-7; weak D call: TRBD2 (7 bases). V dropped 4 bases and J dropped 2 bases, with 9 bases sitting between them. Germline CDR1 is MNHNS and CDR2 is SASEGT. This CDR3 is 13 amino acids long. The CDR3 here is CASSAGGPYEQYF. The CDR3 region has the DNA TGTGCCAGCAGTGCCGGGGGGCCCTACGAGCAGTACTTC.

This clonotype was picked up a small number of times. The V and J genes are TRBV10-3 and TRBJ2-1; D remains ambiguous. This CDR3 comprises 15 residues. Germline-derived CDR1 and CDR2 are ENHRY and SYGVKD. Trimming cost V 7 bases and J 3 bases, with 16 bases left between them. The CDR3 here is CAINPSPGVYNEQFF. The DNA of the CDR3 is TGTGCCATCAACCCCTCCCCTGGCGTCTACAATGAGCAGTTCTTC.

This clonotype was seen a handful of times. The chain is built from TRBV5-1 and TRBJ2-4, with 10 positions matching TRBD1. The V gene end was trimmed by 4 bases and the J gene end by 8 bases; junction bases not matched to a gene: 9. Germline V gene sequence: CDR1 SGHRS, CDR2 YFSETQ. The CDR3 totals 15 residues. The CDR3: CASSQGQGTVYIQYF. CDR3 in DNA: TGCGCCAGCAGCCAGGGACAGGGGACCGTGTACATTCAGTACTTC.

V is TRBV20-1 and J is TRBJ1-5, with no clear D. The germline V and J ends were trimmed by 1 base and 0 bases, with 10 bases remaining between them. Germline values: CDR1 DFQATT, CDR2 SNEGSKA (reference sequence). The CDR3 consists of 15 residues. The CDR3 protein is CSARALGYSNQPQHF. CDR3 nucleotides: TGCAGTGCTAGAGCCCTCGGCTATAGCAATCAGCCCCAGCATTTT.

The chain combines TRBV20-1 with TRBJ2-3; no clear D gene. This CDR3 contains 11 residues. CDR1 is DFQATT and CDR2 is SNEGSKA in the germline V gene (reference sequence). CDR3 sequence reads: CTLRTADTQYF. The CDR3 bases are TGCACCCTAAGGACGGCAGATACGCAGTATTTT.